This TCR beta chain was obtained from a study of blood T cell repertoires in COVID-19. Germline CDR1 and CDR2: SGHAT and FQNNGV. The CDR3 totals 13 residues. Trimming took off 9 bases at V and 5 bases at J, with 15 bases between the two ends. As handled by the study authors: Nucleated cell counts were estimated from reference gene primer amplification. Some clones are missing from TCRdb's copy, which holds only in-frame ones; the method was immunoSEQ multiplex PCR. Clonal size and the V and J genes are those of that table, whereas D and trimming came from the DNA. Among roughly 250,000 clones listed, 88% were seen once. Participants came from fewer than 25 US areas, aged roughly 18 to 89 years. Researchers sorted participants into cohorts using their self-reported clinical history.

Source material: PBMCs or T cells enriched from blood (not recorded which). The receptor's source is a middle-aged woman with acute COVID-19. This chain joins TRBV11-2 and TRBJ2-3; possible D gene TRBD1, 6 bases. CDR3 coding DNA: TGTGCCAGTAATTCAGGGGACGGAGATACGCAGTATTTT. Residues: CASNSGDGDTQYF.